Many counts were recorded for the clone carrying this T cell receptor beta chain. The antigen is unknown. The time point: pre-sensitization, week 0. Specified treatment: therapeutic diphenylcyclopropenone sensitization with weekly scalp DPC. The sample belongs to a study of human T cells and chemical hapten exposure. Study in general: The sensitizing agent was 2% DPC, placed on approximately 2 cm by approximately 2 cm of upper inner arm skin.

Individual cDNA molecules in this library carried unique molecular identifiers. TCRdb re-derived calls from the RACE reads in MiXCR, one entry per CDR3 protein. The sample lists roughly 88,000 distinct CDR3 sequences, roughly 9.1% seen once, with 3.6% in the top ten. J lost 2 bases, V lost 7 bases, and 7 bases had no gene match. Germline lookup yields CDR1 KGHDR and CDR2 SFDVKD. The CDR3 runs to 15 residues. Study-wide results and limits: Versus controls, expanded TCRs had significantly more large CDR3 similarity clusters.

This specimen was whole blood, taken in connection with sensitization to the hapten diphenylcyclopropenone (DPC). This rearrangement joins TRBV24-1 to TRBJ2-3; 8 nucleotides agree with TRBD1. The TCR sequence derives from a woman between 40 and 55 years old with alopecia areata. Some clones in this sample may be carry-over from other donors' samples. CDR3 bases: TGTGCCACCAGGGCAGGCCAGGGGGCCACAGATACGCAGTATTTT. It is translated as CATRAGQGATDTQYF.